Listed below are T cell receptor beta chains from one sample, sequenced in a study of vaccination effects on CD4 cells after COVID-19. Here immunoSEQ multiplex PCR was the method, and the copy in TCRdb shows in-frame clones only, minus some. Of tens of thousands of clones listed, roughly 73% were seen once; the top ten hold around 2.1%. No antigens are known for them. Sequenced here: CD4+ T cells from PBMCs cultured without peptide, sampled after COVID-19 vaccination. These receptors were taken from a human donor who received a COVID-19 vaccine. The CDR3 runs from the conserved cysteine through the conserved F or W. The D gene is left open where the match is weak. The size of a clone is reported for some rows only, either as once, few or many, or as a class for expanded clones.

abundance | d_gene | j_gene | v_gene | CDR3aa | CDR3nt
once | TRBD2 | TRBJ2-5 | TRBV19 | CASSSHSGGKYQETQYF | TGTGCCAGTAGTTCACATAGCGGGGGGAAGTACCAAGAGACCCAGTACTTC
. | . | TRBJ2-5 | TRBV4-3 | CASSRYSGLGETQYF | TGCGCCAGCAGCCGTTATTCAGGGTTGGGGGAGACCCAGTACTTC
few | . | TRBJ2-5 | TRBV5-4 | CASSFKETQYF | TGTGCCAGCAGCTTCAAGGAGACCCAGTACTTC
. | . | TRBJ1-3 | TRBV5-8 | CASSLGADTGSGNTIYF | TGTGCCAGCAGCTTGGGGGCGGACACCGGCTCTGGAAACACCATATATTTT
. | . | TRBJ2-5 | TRBV15 | CATSRNPGAGETQYF | TGTGCCACCAGCAGAAATCCGGGGGCTGGAGAGACCCAGTACTTC
. | TRBD2 | TRBJ2-1 | TRBV29-1 | CSVETTYTSGGFNEQFF | TGCAGCGTTGAGACTACCTACACTAGCGGGGGGTTCAATGAGCAGTTCTTC
. | TRBD2 | TRBJ2-5 | TRBV5-1 | CASSLSAGSSGQETQYF | TGCGCCAGCAGCTTGAGTGCGGGCTCTAGCGGCCAAGAGACCCAGTACTTC
. | . | TRBJ2-2 | TRBV10-1 | CASSESGGAISGELFF | TGCGCCAGCAGTGAGTCCGGAGGAGCAATCTCCGGGGAGCTGTTTTTT
. | TRBD1 | TRBJ1-6 | TRBV19 | CASSLPGTGSSPLHF | TGTGCCAGTAGTCTCCCGGGGACAGGGTCCTCACCCCTCCACTTT
once | . | TRBJ2-5 | TRBV5-1 | CASSARFDAETQYF | TGCGCCAGCAGCGCCCGATTCGACGCGGAGACCCAGTACTTC
. | . | TRBJ2-5 | TRBV6-5 | CASTWEETQYF | TGTGCCAGCACCTGGGAAGAGACCCAGTACTTC
. | TRBD1 | TRBJ1-5 | TRBV5-6 | CASSLIQGGSTQHF | TGTGCCAGCAGCTTGATCCAGGGGGGATCGACCCAGCATTTT
. | . | TRBJ1-1 | TRBV5-6 | CASSLRVANTEAFF | TGTGCCAGCAGCTTGCGGGTCGCGAACACTGAAGCTTTCTTT
few | . | TRBJ1-5 | TRBV19 | CASRYRVNQPQHF | TGTGCCAGTCGATACAGGGTCAATCAGCCCCAGCATTTT
. | . | TRBJ1-2 | TRBV28 | CASSLVVGGYTF | TGTGCCAGCAGTTTAGTGGTTGGTGGCTACACCTTC
. | TRBD2 | TRBJ2-1 | TRBV7-2 | CASSLGRLAGNNEQFF | TGTGCCAGCAGCTTGGGGCGGCTAGCGGGGAACAATGAGCAGTTCTTC
. | . | TRBJ2-3 | TRBV2 | CASSGRGPSTDTQYF | TGTGCCAGCAGTGGGAGGGGGCCAAGCACAGATACGCAGTATTTT
. | . | TRBJ1-4 | TRBV9 | CASSPGGAATNEKLFF | TGTGCCAGCAGCCCCGGTGGGGCGGCAACTAATGAAAAACTGTTTTTT
. | . | TRBJ1-1 | TRBV5-1 | CASSLAPPRNPNTEAFF | TGCGCCAGCAGCTTGGCCCCACCGCGCAACCCGAACACTGAAGCTTTCTTT
once | TRBD2 | TRBJ2-1 | TRBV5-1 | CASSWGGTSGNEQFF | TGCGCCAGCAGCTGGGGTGGGACTAGCGGCAATGAGCAGTTCTTC
. | . | TRBJ2-1 | TRBV10-3 | CAMSGVRFLSSYNEQFF | TGTGCCATGAGTGGGGTTCGATTCCTGAGCTCCTACAATGAGCAGTTCTTC
few | . | TRBJ1-3 | TRBV10-3 | CAISESMSVGNTIYF | TGTGCCATCAGTGAGTCGATGTCCGTAGGAAACACCATATATTTT
. | . | TRBJ1-5 | TRBV5-5 | CASSMRSGVDQPQHF | TGTGCCAGCAGCATGAGATCCGGGGTGGATCAGCCCCAGCATTTT
. | . | TRBJ2-3 | TRBV10-1 | CASSDKGGGRHRDTQYF | TGCGCCAGCAGTGATAAAGGGGGGGGGAGACACCGGGATACGCAGTATTTT
few | . | TRBJ2-1 | TRBV7-9 | CASSPLGGRTYNEQFF | TGTGCCAGCAGCCCACTTGGGGGCCGGACCTACAATGAGCAGTTCTTC
. | . | TRBJ1-2 | TRBV30 | CAWDTPGLTNYGYTF | TGTGCCTGGGATACCCCAGGACTAACCAACTATGGCTACACCTTC
. | . | TRBJ2-5 | TRBV24-1 | CATSDLQGGAGETQYF | TGTGCCACCAGTGATTTGCAGGGGGGGGCAGGAGAGACCCAGTACTTC
. | TRBD1 | TRBJ1-2 | TRBV28 | CASSGRDRANYGYTF | TGTGCCAGCAGTGGCCGGGACAGGGCCAACTATGGCTACACCTTC
. | . | TRBJ1-4 | TRBV28 | CASNHPLGGVGLQHEKLFF | TGTGCCAGCAACCACCCCCTGGGAGGGGTAGGACTCCAACATGAAAAACTGTTTTTT
. | . | TRBJ2-1 | TRBV5-1 | CASSFTGARGNEQFF | TGCGCCAGCAGCTTCACCGGGGCAAGGGGCAATGAGCAGTTCTTC
. | . | TRBJ1-5 | TRBV7-8 | CASSLTSGGEQPQHF | TGTGCCAGCAGCCTCACCTCGGGGGGCGAACAGCCCCAGCATTTT
. | . | TRBJ1-5 | TRBV18 | CASSPVARRADQPQHF | TGTGCCAGCTCACCGGTCGCGCGCAGGGCCGATCAGCCCCAGCATTTT
. | TRBD2 | TRBJ2-3 | TRBV19 | CASSPSGGGSTDTQYF | TGTGCCAGTAGTCCTAGCGGGGGGGGTAGCACAGATACGCAGTATTTT
few | . | TRBJ2-1 | TRBV14 | CASSQDTSWRSYNEQFF | TGTGCCAGCAGCCAAGATACGTCGTGGAGGTCTTACAATGAGCAGTTCTTC
. | . | TRBJ1-3 | TRBV4-1 | CASSLSLGHTIYF | TGCGCCAGCAGCCTCAGCCTTGGTCACACCATATATTTT
few | . | TRBJ1-1 | TRBV5-1 | CASNGLSGTPLRSPHEAFF | TGCGCCAGCAACGGGTTAAGTGGGACACCCCTTCGAAGTCCCCATGAAGCTTTCTTT
. | . | TRBJ1-1 | TRBV18 | CASRLQGSTEAFF | TGTGCCAGCCGTCTCCAGGGGTCCACTGAAGCTTTCTTT
. | . | TRBJ1-1 | TRBV5-1 | CASSVGRANTEAFF | TGCGCCAGCAGCGTGGGACGGGCGAACACTGAAGCTTTCTTT
. | TRBD1 | TRBJ1-1 | TRBV27 | CASSPRDRTNTEAFF | TGTGCCAGCAGTCCCCGGGACAGGACGAACACTGAAGCTTTCTTT
few | TRBD2 | TRBJ2-1 | TRBV5-1 | CASSLASGTSHYEQFF | TGCGCCAGCAGCTTGGCCTCCGGGACTAGTCACTATGAGCAGTTCTTC
. | TRBD1 | TRBJ1-2 | TRBV6-5 | CASSTLQTGNYGYTF | TGTGCCAGCAGTACCCTTCAGACAGGGAACTATGGCTACACCTTC